This T cell receptor beta chain was retrieved from a study of shared clonotypes between healthy human individuals. Findings of the study overall: Memory subsets generally showed lower estimated richness than naive subsets.

Trimming removed 10 bases from V and 0 bases from J, with 16 bases in between. The V gene's germline CDR1 is MNHNS and CDR2 SASEGT. The CDR3 has 15 amino acids. The protocol was immunoSEQ multiplex PCR, while the TCRdb copy is restricted to in-frame clones and leaves out a portion. This table has over a million clones, approximately 96% appearing once. About this clone itself: The antigen is undetermined.

This clonotype was sampled from a man aged 25-45 years in good health. The sample consisted of naive CD4+ T cells sorted from blood. Subset in this sample: CD45RA+ positively selected. This chain connects TRBV6-1 to TRBJ1-5; D gene uncertain. DNA of the CDR3: TGTGCCACCACAGTCGCGAGCAATAGCAATCAGCCCCAGCATTTT. Translation gives CATTVASNSNQPQHF.